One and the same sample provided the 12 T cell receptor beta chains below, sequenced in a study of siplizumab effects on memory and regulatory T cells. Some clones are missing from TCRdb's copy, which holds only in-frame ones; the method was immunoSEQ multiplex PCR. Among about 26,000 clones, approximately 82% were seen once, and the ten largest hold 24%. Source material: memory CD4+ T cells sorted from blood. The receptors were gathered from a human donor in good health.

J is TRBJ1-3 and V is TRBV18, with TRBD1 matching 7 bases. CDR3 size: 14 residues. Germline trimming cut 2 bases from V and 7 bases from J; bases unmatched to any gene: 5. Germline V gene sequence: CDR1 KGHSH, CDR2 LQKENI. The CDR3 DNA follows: TGTGCCAGCTCACCAGAGACAGGGAGGAACACCATATATTTT. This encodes CASSPETGRNTIYF.

CDR3 sequence (DNA): TGTGCCTGGAATGCGCGGGCTTCCTACGAGCAGTACTTC. Translated: CAWNARASYEQYF. J is TRBJ2-7 and V is TRBV30; maybe TRBD2 (5 bases). This CDR3 region has 13 residues. Germline V gene sequence: CDR1 GTSNPN, CDR2 SVGIG (reference sequence). The V end was cut by 4 bases, the J end by 1 base, with 11 bases between.

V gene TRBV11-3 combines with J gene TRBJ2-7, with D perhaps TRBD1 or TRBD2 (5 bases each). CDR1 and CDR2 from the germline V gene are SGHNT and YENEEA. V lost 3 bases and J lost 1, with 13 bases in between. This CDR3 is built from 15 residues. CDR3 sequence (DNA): TGTGCCAGCAGCTTGGAAGGGACGACGTCCTACGAGCAGTACTTC. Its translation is CASSLEGTTSYEQYF.

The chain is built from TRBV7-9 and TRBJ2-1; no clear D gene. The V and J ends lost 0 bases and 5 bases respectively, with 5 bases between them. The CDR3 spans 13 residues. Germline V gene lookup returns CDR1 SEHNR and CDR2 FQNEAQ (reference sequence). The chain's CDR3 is CASSLARNNEQFF. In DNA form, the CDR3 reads TGTGCCAGCAGCTTAGCGCGGAACAATGAGCAGTTCTTC. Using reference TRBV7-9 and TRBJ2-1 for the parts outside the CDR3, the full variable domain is DTGVSQNPRHKITKRGQNVTFRCDPISEHNRLYWYRQTLGQGPEFLTYFQNEAQLEKSRLLSDRFSAERPKGSFSTLEIQRTEQGDSAMYLCASSLARNNEQFFGPGTRLTVL.

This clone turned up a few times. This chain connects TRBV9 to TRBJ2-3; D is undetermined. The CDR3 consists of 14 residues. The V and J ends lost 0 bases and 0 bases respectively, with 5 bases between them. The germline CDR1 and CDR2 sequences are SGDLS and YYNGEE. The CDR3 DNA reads TGTGCCAGCAGCGTAGGCTCAAGCACAGATACGCAGTATTTT. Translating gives CASSVGSSTDTQYF.

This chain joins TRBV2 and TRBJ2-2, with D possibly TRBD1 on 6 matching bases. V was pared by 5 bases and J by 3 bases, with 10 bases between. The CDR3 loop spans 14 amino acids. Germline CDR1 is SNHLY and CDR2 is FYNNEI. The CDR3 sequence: CASSNYRDTGELFF. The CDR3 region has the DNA TGTGCCAGCAGTAATTACAGGGACACCGGGGAGCTGTTTTTT.

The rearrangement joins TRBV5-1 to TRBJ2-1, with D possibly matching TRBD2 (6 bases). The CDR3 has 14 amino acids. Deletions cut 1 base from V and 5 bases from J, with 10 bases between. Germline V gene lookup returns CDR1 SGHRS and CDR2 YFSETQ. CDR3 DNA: TGCGCCAGCAGCTTGTGGGTAGCGGACAATGAGCAGTTCTTC. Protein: CASSLWVADNEQFF.

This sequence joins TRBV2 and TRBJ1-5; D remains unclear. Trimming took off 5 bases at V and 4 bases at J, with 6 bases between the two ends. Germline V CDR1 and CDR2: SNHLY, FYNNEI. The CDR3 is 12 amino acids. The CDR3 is CASSSTNQPQHF. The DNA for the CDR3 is TGTGCCAGCAGTAGTACAAATCAGCCCCAGCATTTT.

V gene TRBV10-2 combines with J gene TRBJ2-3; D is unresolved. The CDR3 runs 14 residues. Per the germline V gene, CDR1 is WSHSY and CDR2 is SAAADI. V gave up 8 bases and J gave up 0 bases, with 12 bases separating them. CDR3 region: CASGIAASTDTQYF. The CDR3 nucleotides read TGCGCCAGCGGGATAGCCGCTAGCACAGATACGCAGTATTTT.

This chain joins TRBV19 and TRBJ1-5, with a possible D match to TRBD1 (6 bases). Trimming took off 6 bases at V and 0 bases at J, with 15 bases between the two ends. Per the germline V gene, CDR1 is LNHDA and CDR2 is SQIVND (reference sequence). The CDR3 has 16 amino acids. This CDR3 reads CASSHRDKNSNQPQHF. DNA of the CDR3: TGTGCCAGTAGCCACCGGGACAAAAATAGCAATCAGCCCCAGCATTTT.

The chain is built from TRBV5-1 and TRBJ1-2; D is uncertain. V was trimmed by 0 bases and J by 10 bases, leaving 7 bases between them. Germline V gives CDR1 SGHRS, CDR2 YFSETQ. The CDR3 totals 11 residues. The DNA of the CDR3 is TGCGCCAGCAGCTTGGGGCAGATCTACACCTTC. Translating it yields CASSLGQIYTF.

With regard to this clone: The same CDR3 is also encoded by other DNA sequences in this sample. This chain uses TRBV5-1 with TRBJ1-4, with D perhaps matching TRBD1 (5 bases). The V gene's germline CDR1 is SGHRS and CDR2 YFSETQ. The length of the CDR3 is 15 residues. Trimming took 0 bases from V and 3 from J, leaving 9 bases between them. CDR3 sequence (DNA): TGCGCCAGCAGCTTGGAGGGGCTAGCTAATGAAAAACTGTTTTTT. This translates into CASSLEGLANEKLFF.